A selection of T cell receptor beta chains follows, all from one sample in a study of T-cell reconstitution after alpha-beta-depleted transplantation in children. One entry per CDR3 protein results from TCRdb running MiXCR on the PCR reads. Of a few hundred thousand distinct CDR3 sequences listed, 13% are singletons. The sequencing used PBMCs, collected from the stem cell graft. Every receptor here comes from a human donor who donated a stem cell graft to a child with Fanconi anemia. CDR3s include the opening cysteine and the closing phenylalanine or tryptophan. A D gene is named only where the DNA matches it firmly. Clone size is stated in some rows and not others, as once, few, many or a class when expanded.

size	J	D	V	DNA	CDR3
.	TRBJ1-1	TRBD1	TRBV4-2	TGTGCCAGCAGCGTAGGGACAGCGAGGGGAAACACTGAAGCTTTCTTT	CASSVGTARGNTEAFF
many	TRBJ2-1	.	TRBV5-1	TGCGCCAGCAGCTTGGGGCAGGACAATGAGCAGTTCTTC	CASSLGQDNEQFF
few	TRBJ1-4	TRBD1	TRBV3-1	TGTGCCAGCAGCCCACGGGACAGTAAAGAAAAACTGTTTTTT	CASSPRDSKEKLFF
many	TRBJ2-4	.	TRBV7-2	TGTGCCAGCAGCTTCCTACGGAACAAAAACATTCAGTACTTC	CASSFLRNKNIQYF
few	TRBJ2-5	.	TRBV15	TGTGCCACCAGCAGAGATAAAACACAAGAGACCCAGTACTTC	CATSRDKTQETQYF
.	TRBJ1-1	.	TRBV2	TGTGCCAGCGGTCCCCCAGGAGGAGCTTTCTTT	CASGPPGGAFF
.	TRBJ1-2	TRBD1	TRBV20-1	TGCAGTGCTAGACGACCCGACAGGGGGCCTTATGGCTACACCTTC	CSARRPDRGPYGYTF
.	TRBJ1-1	.	TRBV5-1	TGCGCCAGCAGAGAACAGGGGAACACTGAAGCTTTCTTT	CASREQGNTEAFF
.	TRBJ2-3	.	TRBV30	TGTGCCTGGAGTGTACTCGGCGGGGACGCTAGCACAGATACGCAGTATTTT	CAWSVLGGDASTDTQYF
few	TRBJ2-5	.	TRBV27	TGTGCCAGCAGTTTAAGCCGGCCCCGGGACAACCAAGAGACCCAGTACTTC	CASSLSRPRDNQETQYF
.	TRBJ1-1	.	TRBV25-1	TGTGCCAGCAGTGAAGCGGGCAAGAACACTGAAGCTTTCTTT	CASSEAGKNTEAFF
.	TRBJ2-5	.	TRBV11-2	TGTGCCAGCAGCTTAGGGGCAGCCCCAGAGACCCAGTACTTC	CASSLGAAPETQYF
.	TRBJ2-3	.	TRBV29-1	TGCAGCGTCGGGGGGCTCTCCACAGATACGCAGTATTTT	CSVGGLSTDTQYF
many	TRBJ2-1	TRBD1	TRBV28	TGTGCCAGCAGTCAGGACAGGGTGGGGCAGTTCTTC	CASSQDRVGQFF
.	TRBJ1-1	.	TRBV4-2	TGTGCCAGGGGCCCCCTCGGGATGATAGAAGCTTTCTTT	CARGPLGMIEAFF